The clone carrying this TCR beta chain was seen more than once but under ten times. The antigen remains undetermined. Trimming cost V 4 bases and J 1 base, with 13 bases left between them. The CDR3 has 16 residues. The data stem from a study of regulatory T cells in long-lasting Graves disease. Whole-study findings and limits: Sharing of public clonotypes was greater in persistent patients (about 2,500) than in new patients (966). The TCR repertoire of persistent Graves' patients was less diverse than that of newly diagnosed ones.

As for time point: newly diagnosed GD, antithyroid drugs for less than 3 months. The TCR library was made from RNA extracted from PBMCs. Sequencing libraries for TCR beta were prepared with iRepertoire HTBI primers and Arm-PCR of CDR3 regions. TCRdb fed the multiplex PCR reads into MiXCR, producing one record per CDR3 protein. The sample consists of 550,000 to 600,000 distinct CDR3 sequences, 15% to 20% of them appearing once. This sample also appeared in a second study, on T cells in Graves' hyperthyroidism and ophthalmopathy. As that study records: Initially, a first-round RT-PCR of the TCR CDR3 employed the HTBI primer set.

The sequence derives from a man between 18 and 29 years old with Graves disease. V gene TRBV12-3 or TRBV12-4 combines with J gene TRBJ2-2; a weak D match, TRBD2 (6 bases). The sample was peripheral blood mononuclear cells (PBMCs), taken at new diagnosis, from a patient treated with antithyroid drugs. The CDR3 nucleotides are TGTGCCAGCAGTTCCCTGACGGGAGAGAACACCGGGGAGCTGTTTTTT. This translates into CASSSLTGENTGELFF.